The TCR beta chain described here comes from a study of shared clonotypes between healthy human individuals. Germline lookup yields CDR1 MNHEY and CDR2 SMNVEV (reference sequence). The CDR3 is made up of 11 amino acids. With 5 bases removed from V and 6 bases from J, the gap between germline ends came to 6 bases. Deep level was the assay's run setting. Profiled with immunoSEQ multiplex PCR; TCRdb holds only in-frame clones, not every one. The sample includes approximately 2,000,000 clones, less than 95% of them seen just once. Memory CD4+ cells were the fraction left after CD45RA+ naive selection. The sequence was collected from a man younger than 30 in good health. Some clones in this sample may be carry-over from other donors' samples. Sequencing was performed on naive CD4+ T cells from PBMCs. The subset: CD45RA+ positively selected. The chain employs TRBV27 and TRBJ2-3; D remains ambiguous. The CDR3 DNA reads as TGTGCCAGCAGTCGGGCGGATACGCAGTATTTT. This encodes CASSRADTQYF.